This T cell receptor (beta chain) appears in the sequencing data of a study of CD8 T cells in ankylosing spondylitis. Study-wide results and caveats: What appeared characteristic of ankylosing spondylitis blood was a TCR beta motif of under 10 highly homologous variants.

Comments on this clonotype: The target antigen is unknown.

V gave up 0 bases and J gave up 4 bases, with 13 bases separating them. CDR1 and CDR2 from the germline V gene are SGHRS and YFSETQ. The CDR3 loop spans 16 amino acids. TCRdb re-called the 5' RACE reads through MiXCR, storing one row per CDR3 protein. The data show roughly 440,000 distinct CDR3 sequences, roughly 18% seen once. The TCR originated in a male donor with ankylosing spondylitis. V and J are TRBV5-1 and TRBJ2-2; D might be TRBD1 (5 bases). Sequenced material: blood, either unsorted or a sorted T cell fraction (not recorded which). The CDR3 sequence: CASSLAIGVGTGELFF. The CDR3 bases are TGCGCCAGCAGCTTGGCAATAGGGGTCGGCACCGGGGAGCTGTTTTTT.